These T cell receptor beta chains were read from a single sample in a study of CD8 T cells in ankylosing spondylitis. TCRdb reanalysed the 5' RACE reads using MiXCR and keeps one entry per CDR3 protein. Here the sample spans roughly 230,000 distinct CDR3 sequences, over 15% being singletons. What was sequenced was blood, either unsorted or a sorted T cell fraction (not recorded which). The receptors derive from a male donor with ankylosing spondylitis or in good health (not recorded which). CDR3s include the opening cysteine and the closing phenylalanine or tryptophan. Each record gives: V gene, J gene, clone size, D gene, CDR3 DNA, CDR3 protein. D genes are given only for firm matches. Not all rows give a size; the values are once, few, many and, for expanded clones, a class.

TRBV5-1	TRBJ2-7	few	TRBD1	TGCGCCAGCAGCCAAGAGAGACAGGGGGCGTCCTACGAGCAGTACTTC	CASSQERQGASYEQYF
TRBV25-1	TRBJ2-1	.	TRBD2	TGTGCCAGCAGTGAGCTAGCGGACTCCTACAATGAGCAGTTCTTC	CASSELADSYNEQFF
TRBV4-1	TRBJ2-3	many	TRBD2	TGCGCCAGCAGCCAAGGGCTAGCGGGATCATCAGATACGCAGTATTTT	CASSQGLAGSSDTQYF
TRBV29-1	TRBJ2-1	many	TRBD1	TGCAGCGTACTACAGGGGACCTCCTACAATGAGCAGTTCTTC	CSVLQGTSYNEQFF
TRBV18	TRBJ1-4	.	.	TGTGCCAGCTCACCCGAGGTCGTGACGGAAAAACTGTTTTTT	CASSPEVVTEKLFF
TRBV29-1	TRBJ2-1	few	.	TGCAGCGTTGAACGGGTTACTCCTAACAATGAGCAGTTCTTC	CSVERVTPNNEQFF
TRBV4-1	TRBJ2-2	.	TRBD2	TGCGCCAGCAGCCAAGGAAAAGCTGTTTGGCTAGCGGACACCGGGGAGCTGTTTTTT	CASSQGKAVWLADTGELFF
TRBV28	TRBJ2-3	few	.	TGTGCCAGTCGTCCCAGGCGCCTTAGCACAGATACGCAGTATTTT	CASRPRRLSTDTQYF
TRBV5-1	TRBJ1-1	.	.	TGCGCCAGCAGCTTGGGAAGGGAGGTCGCTGAAGCTTTCTTT	CASSLGREVAEAFF
TRBV27	TRBJ2-7	.	TRBD2	TGTGCCAGCACCCGACTAGCCGGAGCCTACGAGCAGTACTTC	CASTRLAGAYEQYF
TRBV29-1	TRBJ2-7	few	.	TGCAGCGTTGAAGATCTTCAGGGCCTCTCCTACGAGCAGTACTTC	CSVEDLQGLSYEQYF
TRBV20-1	TRBJ2-3	.	TRBD2	TGCAGTGCGACGGCCCCGGGACTAGCAAGCACAGATACGCAGTATTTT	CSATAPGLASTDTQYF
TRBV10-3	TRBJ2-1	few	.	TGTGCCATCAGTGAGCTGGACCGCCTACAGGAGCAGTTCTTC	CAISELDRLQEQFF
TRBV18	TRBJ2-1	.	TRBD2	TGTGCCAGCTCACCAGAGGCTCTAGCGGCGTTCAATGAGCAGTTCTTC	CASSPEALAAFNEQFF
TRBV25-1	TRBJ1-1	.	.	TGTGCCAGCAGTGTCGGGGTTCGGGACCTTAAGGAGAACACTGAAGCTTTCTTT	CASSVGVRDLKENTEAFF
TRBV25-1	TRBJ2-5	many	TRBD2	TGTGCCAGCAGCGATCAGGGAGGGCTTGAGACCCAGTACTTC	CASSDQGGLETQYF
TRBV20-1	TRBJ2-3	.	.	TGCAGTGCTAGAGAGCAGGGGGGGAGAGTAGATACGCAGTATTTT	CSAREQGGRVDTQYF
TRBV12-3/TRBV12-4	TRBJ2-3	few	TRBD2	TGTGCCAGCAGTGTAAACGGGAGGACAGATACGCAGTATTTT	CASSVNGRTDTQYF
TRBV7-9	TRBJ2-1	few	.	TGTGCCAGCAGCTCGTTACAGGGCCTCTACAATGAGCAGTTCTTC	CASSSLQGLYNEQFF
TRBV29-1	TRBJ2-5	.	.	TGCAGCGTACCCGACGGGTATGGAGAGACCCAGTACTTC	CSVPDGYGETQYF
TRBV27	TRBJ2-1	.	TRBD1	TGTGCCAGCAGTACAATCCGGGACAGGGGGAGGGATGAGCAGTTCTTC	CASSTIRDRGRDEQFF
TRBV12-3/TRBV12-4	TRBJ2-2	many	TRBD2	TGTGCCAGCAGCACGACTAGCGGCACCGGGGAGCTGTTTTTT	CASSTTSGTGELFF
TRBV6-1	TRBJ2-5	.	.	TGTGCCAGCAGGACTACGCCCTCGCGGAGGGGTGGTAAGGAGACCCAGTACTTC	CASRTTPSRRGGKETQYF
TRBV5-1	TRBJ2-5	.	.	TGCGCCAGCAGCTTGGAGGGTGGGAGGCAAGAGACCCAGTACTTC	CASSLEGGRQETQYF
TRBV12-3/TRBV12-4	TRBJ2-6	few	.	TGTGCCAGCAGCCCCCCCTCTGGGGCCAACGTCCTGACTTTC	CASSPPSGANVLTF
TRBV9	TRBJ1-1	few	.	TGTGCCAGCAGCCCCCCGGGACACCTGGGCACTGAAGCTTTCTTT	CASSPPGHLGTEAFF
TRBV5-5	TRBJ1-1	.	TRBD1	TGTGCCAGCAGCCCCCGGGACAGGGAAGGAGCTTTCTTT	CASSPRDREGAFF
TRBV7-6	TRBJ1-1	few	.	TGTGCCAGCAGCTTAGGGGGGGGACACCCTGAAGCTTTCTTT	CASSLGGGHPEAFF
TRBV29-1	TRBJ1-2	.	.	TGCAGCGTTGAAGATATTAGCGGGGGCGGCTACACCTTC	CSVEDISGGGYTF
TRBV29-1	TRBJ2-7	.	.	TGCAGCGTTGTGGGTGGGGCCAGCTCCTACGAGCAGTACTTC	CSVVGGASSYEQYF
TRBV20-1	TRBJ1-2	few	.	TGCAGTGCTAGAGGCGGAGATAATTATGGCTACACCTTC	CSARGGDNYGYTF
TRBV20-1	TRBJ2-1	.	TRBD2	TGCAGTGCTAGAGACTGGCCGGGACTAGCGGGAGAGGGGAATGAGCAGTTCTTC	CSARDWPGLAGEGNEQFF
TRBV12-3/TRBV12-4	TRBJ2-7	.	TRBD1	TGTGCCAGCAGCCCAGCGGACAGGCCCACCCTCGAGCAGTACTTC	CASSPADRPTLEQYF
TRBV6-1	TRBJ2-7	.	TRBD1	TGTGCCAGCAGCCTAGGGACAGGGGAGTTCCACGAGCAGTACTTC	CASSLGTGEFHEQYF
TRBV3-1	TRBJ1-2	many	.	TGTGCCAGCAGCCAAGATACAGGGATTAACTATGGCTACACCTTC	CASSQDTGINYGYTF
TRBV10-3	TRBJ1-2	few	.	TGTGCCATCAGTGAAGAGGGGACTAACTATGGCTACACCTTC	CAISEEGTNYGYTF
TRBV12-3/TRBV12-4	TRBJ2-7	.	TRBD1	TGTGTCAGCAGTCCGGGACAGGGTTCCTACGAGCAGTACTTC	CVSSPGQGSYEQYF
TRBV12-3/TRBV12-4	TRBJ2-1	.	TRBD2	TGTGCCAGCAGTTTATATCGACTAGCGGAGGGGGGGACCCAGTTGGATGAGCAGTTCTTC	CASSLYRLAEGGTQLDEQFF
TRBV9	TRBJ2-5	.	TRBD1	TGTGCCAGCAGCTTGACAGGGCCCTGGGAGACCCAGTACTTC	CASSLTGPWETQYF
TRBV10-2	TRBJ2-3	few	.	TGCGCCAGCCACAGAAAGGACAGCCGAAGCACAGATACGCAGTATTTT	CASHRKDSRSTDTQYF
TRBV6-1	TRBJ2-7	few	.	TGTGCCAGCAGCGTCGGGGACCTTGGCTACGAGCAGTACTTC	CASSVGDLGYEQYF
TRBV6-5	TRBJ2-1	.	.	TGTGCCAGCAGTTACGCTGGCGGGACCTACAATGAGCAGTTCTTC	CASSYAGGTYNEQFF
TRBV15	TRBJ2-3	few	TRBD2	TGTGCCACCAGCAGTGGACTAGCGGGAGCAGCGACGCAGTATTTT	CATSSGLAGAATQYF
TRBV12-3/TRBV12-4	TRBJ2-7	few	TRBD2	TGTGCCAGCTCCCCCGGGGAGGGTATGTACGAGCAGTACTTC	CASSPGEGMYEQYF